This T cell receptor (beta chain) was sequenced for a study of PD-1 blockade in classical Hodgkin lymphoma. Sequencing was performed with immunoSEQ multiplex PCR; in TCRdb, only in-frame clones are kept and a portion is missing. The sample includes around 26,000 clones, around 94% of them seen just once. Concerning this clone: Its antigen is currently unknown. The same CDR3 can be traced to other DNA sequences in this sample.

Study-level results: A reduction in baseline TCR diversity was reportedly seen in newly diagnosed patients relative to healthy donors. Factors driving the repertoire differences, possibly disease activity or prior therapy, remain undefined.

Time point indicated: newly diagnosed, previously untreated cHL patient sample. Comparison PBMCs came from previously untreated, newly diagnosed classical Hodgkin lymphoma patients. This TCR was sampled from a human donor with classical Hodgkin lymphoma. Sequenced sample: peripheral blood mononuclear cells (PBMCs).

CDR3 sequence reads: CASSLRGYEQYF. Written as DNA, the CDR3 is TGCGCCAGCAGCTTGCGAGGCTACGAGCAGTACTTC. The genes are TRBV5-1 and TRBJ2-7; D not resolved. Germline values: CDR1 SGHRS, CDR2 YFSETQ. Trimming removed 1 base at V and 3 bases at J, with 5 bases between. The CDR3 consists of 12 residues.